What follows are 20 T cell receptor beta chains derived from one specimen sequenced in a study of shared clonotypes between healthy human individuals. Naive-designated CD8 cells lacked CD45RO, were positively enriched for CCR7, and omitted terminally differentiated effector memory CD45RA+ cells. The protocol was immunoSEQ multiplex PCR, while the TCRdb copy is restricted to in-frame clones and leaves out a portion. This table holds a few million clones, roughly 95% found once. Sequences were obtained from naive CD8+ T cells from PBMCs. The receptors originated from a man younger than 30 in good health. Some clones in this sample may be carry-over from other donors' samples.

The rearrangement joins TRBV27 to TRBJ2-1; perhaps TRBD2 as D (6 bases). The germline V and J ends were trimmed by 4 bases and 3 bases, with 13 bases remaining between them. Germline CDR1 is MNHEY and CDR2 is SMNVEV (reference sequence). The CDR3 totals 15 residues. CDR3 in amino acids: CASSWGTGHYNEQFF. Here the CDR3 DNA reads TGTGCCAGCAGTTGGGGGACTGGCCACTACAATGAGCAGTTCTTC.

The genes are TRBV4-1 and TRBJ2-7; D might be TRBD2 (6 bases). V was pared by 8 bases and J by 3 bases, with 17 bases between. Germline loops: CDR1 MGHRA, CDR2 YSYEKL. CDR3 length: 14 amino acids. CDR3 amino acids: CASAGRGGNYEQYF. As DNA, the CDR3 is TGCGCCAGCGCAGGACGGGGCGGGAACTACGAGCAGTACTTC.

This chain joins TRBV7-9 and TRBJ2-5; TRBD1 matches at 7 bases. The DNA matches TRBJ2-7 better at its end, which makes the J call doubtful. The length of the CDR3 is 15 residues. The germline V gene encodes CDR1 SEHNR and CDR2 FQNEAQ (reference sequence). DNA of the CDR3: TGTGCCAGCAGCTTGGTCGGGACAGTGTACTACGAGCAGTACTTC. Its translation: CASSLVGTVYYEQYF.

This clone was recorded only once. The chain employs TRBV5-8 and TRBJ2-7; D is tentatively TRBD1 or TRBD2 (5 bases each). Germline V CDR1 and CDR2: SGHTS, YDEGEE. The CDR3 totals 14 residues. Trimming took 0 bases from V and 5 from J, leaving 12 bases between them. CDR3 DNA sequence: TGTGCCAGCAGCTTGGTGGGACGTGGCAACGAGCAGTACTTC. Amino acids: CASSLVGRGNEQYF.

The chain is built from TRBV7-9 and TRBJ2-1, with a possible D match to TRBD1 (6 bases). The CDR3 runs 16 residues. Between the trimmed V and J ends, which lost 5 bases and 2 bases, there was a span of 16 bases. CDR1 is SEHNR and CDR2 is FQNEAQ in the germline V gene (reference sequence). The CDR3 loop reads CASSGKQGDTYNEQFF. The CDR3 DNA sequence: TGTGCCAGCAGCGGCAAACAGGGTGACACCTACAATGAGCAGTTCTTC.

The CDR3 sequence: CASSSGTGVGGQPQHF. The CDR3 DNA follows: TGTGCCAGCAGCTCAGGGACAGGGGTGGGTGGTCAGCCCCAGCATTTT. This chain connects TRBV27 to TRBJ1-5, with TRBD1 matching 10 bases. Germline V lookup: CDR1 MNHEY, CDR2 SMNVEV (reference sequence). CDR3 length equals 16 residues. V lost 6 bases to trimming and J lost 6 bases; unmatched junction nucleotides: 11.

The rearrangement links TRBV6-5 to TRBJ1-1; D is possibly TRBD1 (5 bases). Trimming shortened V by 0 bases and J by 5 bases, and 13 bases separated the two germline ends. The CDR3 contains 15 residues. CDR1 and CDR2 (germline): MNHEY, SVGAGI. In DNA form, the CDR3 reads TGTGCCAGCAGTTACTCGGGGGTTAAGAGGACTGAAGCTTTCTTT. It encodes CASSYSGVKRTEAFF.

V gene TRBV4-2 combines with J gene TRBJ2-1, with D tentatively TRBD2 (5 bases). The CDR3 loop spans 16 amino acids. Per germline, CDR1 LGHNA and CDR2 YNFKEQ. V lost 1 base to trimming and J lost 6 bases, with 16 bases between them. CDR3 nucleotide sequence: TGTGCCAGCAGCCAAGGGCACTTGGCCGCGGGCAATGAGCAGTTCTTC. Encoded protein: CASSQGHLAAGNEQFF.

The chain has TRBV19 and TRBJ2-1, with 7 bases that match TRBD1. This CDR3 has 13 amino acids. Germline trimming cut 7 bases from V and 2 bases from J; bases unmatched to any gene: 2. From germline, CDR1 is LNHDA and CDR2 SQIVND (reference sequence). Here the CDR3 DNA reads TGTGCCAGTAAGGGGACAGCCTACAATGAGCAGTTCTTC. This sequence encodes CASKGTAYNEQFF.

This chain connects TRBV10-3 to TRBJ1-2, with D uncertain. CDR1 is ENHRY and CDR2 is SYGVKD in the germline V gene. The CDR3 covers 13 residues. Trimming removed 3 bases at V and 6 bases at J, with 11 bases between. CDR3 loop: CAISDRTINGYTF. The DNA of the CDR3 is TGTGCCATCAGTGATAGAACGATTAATGGCTACACCTTC.

J is TRBJ2-2 and V is TRBV5-1; D is perhaps TRBD1 or TRBD2 (6 bases each). Germline V gene sequence: CDR1 SGHRS, CDR2 YFSETQ. The V end lost 4 bases, the J end lost 7 bases, and 23 bases lay between the germline ends. The CDR3 consists of 17 residues. CDR3 amino acids: CASSQEGRGRKNGELFF. CDR3 in DNA: TGCGCCAGCAGCCAGGAGGGCCGGGGGCGAAAAAACGGGGAGCTGTTTTTT.

This chain connects TRBV13 to TRBJ1-4; D is possibly TRBD1 (5 bases). The germline CDR1 and CDR2 sequences are PRHDT and FYEKMQ (reference sequence). CDR3 length equals 14 residues. Trimming took off 5 bases at V and 3 bases at J, with 10 bases between the two ends. The CDR3 sequence: CASSPGMANEKLFF. CDR3 sequence (DNA): TGTGCCAGCAGCCCAGGGATGGCTAATGAAAAACTGTTTTTT.

This chain uses TRBV7-9 with TRBJ2-1; 11 bases map to TRBD2. CDR1 is SEHNR and CDR2 is FQNEAQ in the germline V gene (reference sequence). This CDR3 is built from 15 residues. V lost 5 bases and J lost 7; bases outside the gene matches: 7. The DNA for the CDR3 is TGTGCCAGCAGCCAACTAGCGGGAGAAGGGAATGAGCAGTTCTTC. Translated: CASSQLAGEGNEQFF.

This chain joins TRBV7-8 and TRBJ2-3; 12 positions match TRBD2. CDR3 size: 19 residues. The ends lost 1 base at V and 3 bases at J; junction bases unmatched: 11. CDR1 is SGHVS, CDR2 FQNEAQ, per germline. This CDR3 is CASSLVGLAGWGGTDTQYF. In nucleotides, the CDR3 is TGTGCCAGCAGCTTAGTCGGACTAGCGGGGTGGGGTGGGACAGATACGCAGTATTTT.

This clone was counted a few times. V is TRBV6-7 and J is TRBJ1-1, with D possibly TRBD1 on 5 matching bases. TRBV6-7 counts as an open reading frame of uncertain function. This CDR3 is built from 16 residues. Trimming took off 7 bases at V and 0 bases at J, with 18 bases between the two ends. CDR3: CASKRQYRLMNTEAFF. The DNA of the CDR3 is TGTGCCAGCAAAAGACAGTACAGACTAATGAACACTGAAGCTTTCTTT.

V gene TRBV7-3 combines with J gene TRBJ2-1; 10 nucleotides agree with TRBD1. With V trimmed by 5 bases and J by 2 bases, 3 bases remained unmatched. Germline V gives CDR1 SGHTA, CDR2 FQGTGA. CDR3 size: 15 residues. CDR3 sequence reads: CASSQGQGAYNEQFF. DNA for the CDR3: TGTGCCAGCAGCCAAGGACAGGGGGCCTACAATGAGCAGTTCTTC.

V gene TRBV7-2 combines with J gene TRBJ2-7; 15 bases map to TRBD2. Germline loops: CDR1 SGHTA, CDR2 FQGNSA. The CDR3 spans 16 residues. V lost 4 bases and J lost 5; bases outside the gene matches: 6. CDR3 coding DNA: TGTGCCAGCAGCTCCTGGACTAGCGGGAGGGTTGACGAGCAGTACTTC. As protein: CASSSWTSGRVDEQYF. Based on the CDR3 plus reference TRBV7-2 and TRBJ2-7, the full variable domain is GAGVSQSPSNKVTEKGKDVELRCDPISGHTALYWYRQSLGQGLEFLIYFQGNSAPDKSGLPSDRFSAERTGGSVSTLTIQRTQQEDSAVYLCASSSWTSGRVDEQYFGPGTRLTVT.

The chain has TRBV29-1 and TRBJ2-6; TRBD1 is a possible D gene (5 bases). V gave up 0 bases and J gave up 2 bases, with 11 bases separating them. The length of the CDR3 is 16 residues. Germline values: CDR1 SQVTM, CDR2 ANQGSEA. The CDR3 nucleotides read TGCAGCGTTGAAGATCGGGCAGGGACTGGGGCCAACGTCCTGACTTTC. Protein: CSVEDRAGTGANVLTF. Filled out from reference TRBV29-1 and TRBJ2-6, the complete variable domain reads SAVISQKPSRDICQRGTSLTIQCQVDSQVTMMFWYRQQPGQSLTLIATANQGSEATYESGFVIDKFPISRPNLTFSTLTVSNMSPEDSSIYLCSVEDRAGTGANVLTFGAGSRLTVL.

In this sample, this clone turned up once. The gene calls are TRBV2 and TRBJ1-2; D remains ambiguous. Trimming removed 8 bases from V and 3 bases from J, with 13 bases in between. Germline-derived CDR1 and CDR2 are SNHLY and FYNNEI. The CDR3 length is 13 residues. Here the CDR3 DNA reads TGTGCCAGCGGGCATGGGAGTTACTATGGCTACACCTTC. Its protein is CASGHGSYYGYTF.

V gene TRBV18 combines with J gene TRBJ2-5; TRBD2 matches at 10 bases. Trimming took 0 bases from V and 5 from J; bases not matched to a gene: 9. This CDR3 has 17 residues. Germline V gene lookup returns CDR1 KGHSH and CDR2 LQKENI. CDR3 nucleotides: TGTGCCAGCTCACCACCGTACCTAGCGGGAGCCTACGAGACCCAGTACTTC. Its protein is CASSPPYLAGAYETQYF. Based on the CDR3 plus reference TRBV18 and TRBJ2-5, the full variable domain is NAGVMQNPRHLVRRRGQEARLRCSPMKGHSHVYWYRQLPEEGLKFMVYLQKENIIDESGMPKERFSAEFPKEGPSILRIQQVVRGDSAAYFCASSPPYLAGAYETQYFGPGTRLLVL.